These 6 T cell receptor beta chains originate from one sample sequenced in a study of shared clonotypes between healthy human individuals. Naive CD8 cells lacked CD45RO, underwent positive selection for CCR7 and left out terminally differentiated effector memory CD45RA+ cells. Assay: immunoSEQ multiplex PCR; the TCRdb copy retains only in-frame clones and omits some. The sample includes some 600,000 clones, around 96% seen only once; the top ten take about 0.11%. Sequenced sample: naive CD8+ T cells sorted from blood. These TCRs come from a woman between 25 and 40 years old in good health.

The chain is built from TRBV27 and TRBJ1-1; D not resolved. CDR1 MNHEY and CDR2 SMNVEV come from the germline V gene (reference sequence). V was pared by 5 bases and J by 0 bases, with 7 bases between. The CDR3 is 13 residues long. Here the CDR3 reads CASSPSMNTEAFF. CDR3 nucleotides: TGTGCCAGCAGTCCCTCCATGAACACTGAAGCTTTCTTT.

CDR3 nucleotides: TGTGCCAGCAGCATAGCGAACACTGAAGCTTTCTTT. Residues: CASSIANTEAFF. V and J are TRBV11-2 and TRBJ1-1; D remains ambiguous. Germline V gene data show CDR1 as SGHAT and CDR2 as FQNNGV. V lost 5 bases and J lost 1, with 5 bases in between. The CDR3 runs to 12 residues.

Written as DNA, the CDR3 is TGTGCCAGCCGGACAGGGGAATCGGACACTGAAGCTTTCTTT. Translated: CASRTGESDTEAFF. The V and J genes are TRBV13 and TRBJ1-1; TRBD1 agrees at 9 bases. Germline values: CDR1 PRHDT, CDR2 FYEKMQ (reference sequence). The CDR3 consists of 14 residues. V shed 8 bases, J shed 3 bases, and the junction held 7 bases outside the gene matches.

The chain links TRBV19 to TRBJ2-7; D is perhaps TRBD2 (5 bases). The CDR3 length is 13 residues. In germline, CDR1 is LNHDA, CDR2 SQIVND (reference sequence). V was trimmed by 4 bases and J by 4 bases, leaving 11 bases between them. The chain's CDR3 is CASSNEGIYEQYF. In DNA, the CDR3 is TGTGCCAGTAGTAATGAGGGTATTTACGAGCAGTACTTC.

The chain carries TRBV4-2 and TRBJ2-1; 8 bases agree with TRBD2. V lost 0 bases and J lost 2; bases outside the gene matches: 12. Looked up from germline, CDR1 is LGHNA and CDR2 is YNFKEQ. The length of the CDR3 is 19 residues. The CDR3 is CASSQDIAGFGEAYNEQFF. The CDR3 DNA sequence: TGTGCCAGCAGCCAAGATATAGCGGGGTTCGGGGAGGCCTACAATGAGCAGTTCTTC.

V is TRBV27 and J is TRBJ1-1; D possibly corresponds to TRBD1 (5 bases). The CDR3 has 15 residues. Germline CDR1 is MNHEY and CDR2 is SMNVEV (reference sequence). Between the trimmed V and J ends, which lost 1 base and 3 bases, there was a span of 12 bases. The CDR3 is CASSLFGGMDTEAFF. DNA for the CDR3: TGTGCCAGCAGTTTATTTGGGGGAATGGACACTGAAGCTTTCTTT.